Listed below are T cell receptor beta chains from one sample, sequenced in a study of OX40 agonist ivuxolimab in advanced cancers. Assay used: immunoSEQ multiplex PCR; TCRdb lists only in-frame clones, some missing. The sample holds about 18,000 clones, over 75% seen once. The sample here was CD4+ or CD8+ T cells sorted from blood, taken in a trial of the OX40 agonist ivuxolimab. The receptor source for this set is an adult with an advanced solid tumor such as melanoma, head and neck, liver or kidney cancer. Both conserved end residues are part of each CDR3. D genes are given only for firm matches. Not every row has a clone size; where given, it reads once, few, many or a size class.

J: TRBJ2-7
D: -
size: -
V: TRBV29-1
DNA: TGCAGCGTTGAGAGGGGTTCCTCCTACGAGCAGTACTTC
CDR3: CSVERGSSYEQYF

J: TRBJ2-2
D: -
size: -
V: TRBV12-5
DNA: TGTGCTAGTGGTTTTAATCTGGCGGGACCAAACACCGGGGAGCTGTTTTTT
CDR3: CASGFNLAGPNTGELFF

J: TRBJ2-5
D: -
size: -
V: TRBV11-2
DNA: TGTGCCAGCAGCACCCGGGCCTCCCCAGGGGAGACCCAGTACTTC
CDR3: CASSTRASPGETQYF

J: TRBJ2-1
D: -
size: -
V: TRBV27
DNA: TGTGCCAGCAGTATTATTCGGGGGGCTAATGAGCAGTTCTTC
CDR3: CASSIIRGANEQFF

J: TRBJ1-2
D: TRBD1
size: -
V: TRBV4-1
DNA: TGCGCCAGCAGCCAAGGGCCCGGGACAGAGGCCTTAGGCTACACCTTC
CDR3: CASSQGPGTEALGYTF

J: TRBJ1-2
D: -
size: -
V: TRBV5-4
DNA: TGTGCCAGCAGCTTGGATGGTCTGACAGGACGCTATGGCTACACCTTC
CDR3: CASSLDGLTGRYGYTF

J: TRBJ2-2
D: -
size: once
V: TRBV5-1
DNA: TGCGCCAGCAGTACGGATATCGGGGAGCTGTTTTTT
CDR3: CASSTDIGELFF

J: TRBJ1-1
D: -
size: few
V: TRBV4-1
DNA: TGCGCCAGCAGCCAAGATAGTGCCGGGACTGAAGCTTTCTTT
CDR3: CASSQDSAGTEAFF

J: TRBJ1-5
D: -
size: -
V: TRBV14
DNA: TGTGCCAGCAGCCAAGGAGCAGGGGCGCCGGTTCATCAGCCCCAGCATTTT
CDR3: CASSQGAGAPVHQPQHF

J: TRBJ1-2
D: -
size: -
V: TRBV27
DNA: TGTGCCAGCAGTGCCCGCGGGGGGGTACTTGGCTACACCTTC
CDR3: CASSARGGVLGYTF

J: TRBJ2-3
D: TRBD2
size: -
V: TRBV9
DNA: TGTGCCAGCAGCGTAGGCGGGGGATCAGATATGCAGTATTTT
CDR3: CASSVGGGSDMQYF

J: TRBJ1-1
D: -
size: -
V: TRBV7-3
DNA: TGTGCCAGCAGCTTTGGGGGGGACACTGAAGCTTTCTTT
CDR3: CASSFGGDTEAFF

J: TRBJ1-2
D: -
size: -
V: TRBV9
DNA: TGTGCCAGCAGCGAGGGTCCCTACACCTATGGCTACACCTTC
CDR3: CASSEGPYTYGYTF

J: TRBJ2-7
D: -
size: -
V: TRBV28
DNA: TGTGCCAGCAGTTCAGGGACGGACCCCTACGAGCAGTACTTC
CDR3: CASSSGTDPYEQYF

J: TRBJ1-5
D: -
size: -
V: TRBV5-5
DNA: TGTGCCAGCAGCTTGTCGCAGAACAATCAGCCCCAGCATTTT
CDR3: CASSLSQNNQPQHF

J: TRBJ1-1
D: -
size: -
V: TRBV4-1
DNA: TGCGCCAGCAGCCACCCGGACGCGAGAGCTTTCTTT
CDR3: CASSHPDARAFF

J: TRBJ2-1
D: -
size: -
V: TRBV7-6
DNA: TGTGCCAGCAGCTCTTTACAGGGTACGGATACAAAGGGTGAGCAGTTCTTC
CDR3: CASSSLQGTDTKGEQFF

J: TRBJ2-7
D: -
size: -
V: TRBV4-1
DNA: TGCGCCAGCAGCCGAGGGAGAGACGAGCAGTACTTC
CDR3: CASSRGRDEQYF

J: TRBJ2-3
D: TRBD1
size: -
V: TRBV6-4
DNA: TGTGCCAGCTCGGACAGGGCGGAAGATACGCAGTATTTT
CDR3: CASSDRAEDTQYF

J: TRBJ1-2
D: -
size: -
V: TRBV5-1
DNA: TGCGCCAGCAGCTTGGACCTCTCTGTAGGAAGTGGCTACACCTTC
CDR3: CASSLDLSVGSGYTF

J: TRBJ2-6
D: -
size: -
V: TRBV27
DNA: TGTGCCAGCGCCTTTTCACAGGGCCCTGGGGCCAACGTCCTGACTTTC
CDR3: CASAFSQGPGANVLTF

J: TRBJ2-1
D: -
size: -
V: TRBV2
DNA: TGTGCCAGCCGAGGGGGAGTTGAGCAGTTCTTC
CDR3: CASRGGVEQFF

J: TRBJ2-5
D: TRBD2
size: -
V: TRBV11-2
DNA: TGTGCCAGCAGCTTAGCCCCTAGCGGGATGAAGACCCAGTACTTC
CDR3: CASSLAPSGMKTQYF

J: TRBJ1-3
D: -
size: -
V: TRBV4-1
DNA: TGCGCCAGCAGCCGCGAAGGGGTTTCTGGAAACACCATATATTTT
CDR3: CASSREGVSGNTIYF

J: TRBJ2-3
D: -
size: few
V: TRBV9
DNA: TGTGCCAGCAGCGGGGGGTTCGCAGATACGCAGTATTTT
CDR3: CASSGGFADTQYF

J: TRBJ1-2
D: TRBD1
size: -
V: TRBV6-1
DNA: TGTGCCAGCAGTCACAGGGGTGGCTATGGCTACACCTTC
CDR3: CASSHRGGYGYTF

J: TRBJ2-3
D: -
size: -
V: TRBV21-1
DNA: TGTGCCAGCAGCAAATCGCGACTAGCGGGGGCCGGGACAGATACGCAGTATTTT
CDR3: CASSKSRLAGAGTDTQYF

J: TRBJ2-7
D: TRBD2
size: -
V: TRBV4-1
DNA: TGCGCCAGCAGCCAAGGCTCCGGGAGGGCCTACGAGCAGTACTTC
CDR3: CASSQGSGRAYEQYF

J: TRBJ1-1
D: -
size: -
V: TRBV4-1
DNA: TGCGCCAGCAGCCCGACCCCGGGACCGCCGGACACTGAAGCTTTCTTT
CDR3: CASSPTPGPPDTEAFF

J: TRBJ2-3
D: -
size: -
V: TRBV4-1
DNA: TGCGCCAGCAGTCCACTGGGGGATACGCAGTATTTT
CDR3: CASSPLGDTQYF

J: TRBJ2-1
D: -
size: medium-sized
V: TRBV5-1
DNA: TGCGCCAGCAGCACAGGACGGTCCTACAATGAGCAGTTCTTC
CDR3: CASSTGRSYNEQFF

J: TRBJ1-1
D: -
size: -
V: TRBV19
DNA: TGTGCCAGTAGTCCCCCCGGGGCCACTGAAGCTTTCTTT
CDR3: CASSPPGATEAFF

J: TRBJ1-1
D: -
size: -
V: TRBV2
DNA: TGTGCCAGCAGTGAAGCTTGGACTGAAGCTTTCTTT
CDR3: CASSEAWTEAFF

J: TRBJ2-7
D: -
size: -
V: TRBV10-1
DNA: TGCGCCAGCGGAGACAGCTACGAGCAGTACTTC
CDR3: CASGDSYEQYF

J: TRBJ1-4
D: -
size: -
V: TRBV5-1
DNA: TGCGCCAGCAGCTTGGAGGGACGGTATTCGGAAAAACTGTTTTTT
CDR3: CASSLEGRYSEKLFF

J: TRBJ2-1
D: -
size: -
V: TRBV20-1
DNA: TGCAGTGCCTACAGGGTTAATGAGCAGTTCTTC
CDR3: CSAYRVNEQFF